Given below is one T cell receptor (beta chain) in context. No antigen is known for it. TCRdb reprocessed the reads with MiXCR, giving one entry per CDR3 protein. The table records approximately 120,000 distinct CDR3 sequences, 32% of them present only once. This CDR3 contains 16 residues. V lost 2 bases, J lost 5 bases, and 14 bases lay in between. The V gene's germline CDR1 is SGHDT and CDR2 YYEEEE. This sample was included in a study of T cell repertoires in cytomegalovirus infection. Study-wide context: Newly reported HLA-C-restricted and thoroughly characterized HLA-B-restricted CMV epitopes were employed. An indication of both CMV infection and matching HLA type came from public TCR beta signatures. The study, taken as a whole, reports: HLA-C-restricted CMV-specific TCR beta clonotypes prevailed in the ex vivo response.

The clonotype comes from a human donor in good health (CMV status not recorded). Some clones in this sample may be carry-over from other donors' samples. The sequencing here drew on CD8+ T cells from cultured PBMCs, taken from culture after CMV antigen stimulation. This chain links TRBV5-6 with TRBJ1-6; D perhaps matches TRBD1 (5 bases). The CDR3 nucleotides are TGTGCCAGCAGCTTTATGGGACCGATCCATAATTCACCCCTCCACTTT. Translated, it gives CASSFMGPIHNSPLHF.